A selection of T cell receptor beta chains follows, all from one sample in a study of blood T cell repertoires in COVID-19. Profiling relied on immunoSEQ multiplex PCR, and the TCRdb table lists in-frame clones only, not all of them. The sample has about 260,000 clones; approximately 91% are singletons. Sequenced input: peripheral blood. These receptors came from a person under 30 with COVID-19, enrolled during active disease. Both conserved end residues are part of each CDR3. The D gene is left open where the match is weak. Size values are once, few and many counts, or a class for expanded clones, and some rows have none.

clone_size	v_call	j_call	d_call	cdr3_aa	cdr3_nt
-	TRBV6-1	TRBJ1-5	-	CASSESDYSNQPQHF	TGTGCCAGCAGTGAGTCAGATTATAGCAATCAGCCCCAGCATTTT
-	TRBV5-4	TRBJ2-2	-	CASSPRGGENTGELFF	TGTGCCAGCAGCCCTAGGGGCGGAGAGAACACCGGGGAGCTGTTTTTT
-	TRBV6-5	TRBJ1-1	-	CASNSLTEAFF	TGTGCCAGCAATAGTTTAACTGAAGCTTTCTTT
once	TRBV5-1	TRBJ2-1	TRBD1	CASSPGQGAMMGSYNEQFF	TGCGCCAGCAGCCCCGGACAGGGGGCGATGATGGGGTCCTACAATGAGCAGTTCTTC
-	TRBV29-1	TRBJ1-1	-	CSVVLQVANTEAFF	TGCAGCGTTGTTTTGCAGGTCGCAAACACTGAAGCTTTCTTT
-	TRBV6-5	TRBJ2-2	-	CASSWATEYTGELFF	TGTGCCAGCAGTTGGGCGACGGAATACACCGGGGAGCTGTTTTTT
-	TRBV28	TRBJ2-3	-	CASSVRLILGADTQYF	TGTGCCAGCAGTGTTCGACTCATTCTAGGAGCAGATACGCAGTATTTT
-	TRBV11-2	TRBJ1-2	TRBD1	CASSSLKQGVRYGYTF	TGTGCCAGCAGCTCCCTAAAGCAGGGGGTTCGCTATGGCTACACCTTC
few	TRBV5-4	TRBJ1-2	TRBD1	CASRGTGVNYGYTF	TGTGCCAGCAGAGGGACAGGAGTTAACTATGGCTACACCTTC
-	TRBV19	TRBJ1-1	TRBD1	CASSTRTGRGTEAFF	TGTGCCAGTAGTACCCGGACAGGTCGGGGCACTGAAGCTTTCTTT
-	TRBV3-1/TRBV3-2	TRBJ1-2	-	CASSQEGGVYGYTF	TGTGCCAGCAGCCAAGAGGGGGGGGTTTATGGCTACACCTTC
-	TRBV3-1/TRBV3-2	TRBJ1-5	-	CASSQDTPGIGVQDQPQHF	TGTGCCAGCAGCCAAGATACTCCAGGGATAGGGGTACAGGATCAGCCCCAGCATTTT
-	TRBV6-5	TRBJ1-2	-	CASSSYRALGYGYTF	TGTGCCAGCAGTTCATACAGGGCCCTAGGCTATGGCTACACCTTC
-	TRBV19	TRBJ2-2	-	CASTLGGTGELFF	TGTGCCAGTACCCTGGGGGGAACCGGGGAGCTGTTTTTT
-	TRBV7-2	TRBJ2-7	-	CASSFNTDEQYF	TGTGCCAGCAGCTTTAATACGGACGAGCAGTACTTC
-	TRBV19	TRBJ2-1	-	CASSMGRSSEQFF	TGTGCCAGTAGTATGGGTCGTAGCTCCGAGCAGTTCTTC
-	TRBV5-1	TRBJ2-1	-	CASSLDSSGYNEQFF	TGCGCCAGCAGCTTGGATTCCAGCGGCTACAATGAGCAGTTCTTC
-	TRBV4-3	TRBJ2-1	TRBD1	CASSQDGRGLENEQFF	TGCGCCAGCAGCCAAGATGGAAGGGGGCTCGAAAATGAGCAGTTCTTC
once	TRBV7-2	TRBJ1-1	-	CASSLSRGDTEAFF	TGTGCCAGCAGCTTAAGCAGGGGAGACACTGAAGCTTTCTTT
-	TRBV4-1	TRBJ2-1	-	CASSQGGRGDEQFF	TGCGCCAGCAGCCAAGGGGGCAGGGGCGATGAGCAGTTCTTC